This T cell receptor beta chain was sequenced in a study of PD-1 blockade in classical Hodgkin lymphoma. CDR3 length equals 14 residues. J was trimmed by 13 bases and V by 4 bases; bases with no gene match: 11. The V gene's germline CDR1 is SGHRS and CDR2 YFSETQ. All the patients suffered relapse after autologous stem cell transplantation, and brentuximab vedotin exposure differed. Method: immunoSEQ multiplex PCR; TCRdb's copy keeps in-frame clones and lacks some. Counted here are some 96,000 clones, about nine tenths occurring once; the ten biggest clones make up less than 3%. V is TRBV5-1 and J is TRBJ2-1, with 10 bases fitting TRBD1. The sample consisted of peripheral blood mononuclear cells (PBMCs), taken at baseline. The receptor comes from a human donor with classical Hodgkin lymphoma. This CDR3 is CASSGTGTGVRQFF. In nucleotides, the CDR3 is TGCGCCAGCAGCGGGACCGGGACAGGGGTACGTCAGTTCTTC.